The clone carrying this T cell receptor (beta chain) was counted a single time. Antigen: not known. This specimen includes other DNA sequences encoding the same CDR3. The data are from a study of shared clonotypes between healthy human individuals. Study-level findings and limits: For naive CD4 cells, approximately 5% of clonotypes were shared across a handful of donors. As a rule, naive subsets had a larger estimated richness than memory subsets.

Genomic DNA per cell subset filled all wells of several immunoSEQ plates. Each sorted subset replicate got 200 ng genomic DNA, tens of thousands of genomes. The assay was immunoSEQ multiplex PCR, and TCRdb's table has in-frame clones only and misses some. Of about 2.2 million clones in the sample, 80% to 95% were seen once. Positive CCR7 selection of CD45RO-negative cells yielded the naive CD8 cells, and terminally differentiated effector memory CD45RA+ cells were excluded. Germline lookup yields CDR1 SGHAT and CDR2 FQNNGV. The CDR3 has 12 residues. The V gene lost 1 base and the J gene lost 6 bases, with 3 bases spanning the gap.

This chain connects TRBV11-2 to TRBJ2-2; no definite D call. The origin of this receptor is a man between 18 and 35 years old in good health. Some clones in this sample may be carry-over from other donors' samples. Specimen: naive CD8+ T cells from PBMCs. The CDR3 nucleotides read TGTGCCAGCAGCTTAGCTGCCGGGGAGCTGTTTTTT. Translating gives CASSLAAGELFF.